A selection of T cell receptor beta chains follows, all from one sample in a study of blood T cell repertoires in COVID-19. Some clones are missing from TCRdb's copy, which holds only in-frame ones; the method was immunoSEQ multiplex PCR. This sample yields around 120,000 clones, of which roughly 83% are seen a single time; 3% to 4.5% belongs to the top ten. Source material: peripheral blood. Receptors originate from a woman of 80 years or more with acute or convalescent COVID-19. CDR3s include the opening cysteine and the closing phenylalanine or tryptophan. Fields, in order: J gene, V gene, D gene, clone size, CDR3 DNA, CDR3 protein. A D gene is named only where the DNA matches it firmly. Not every row has a clone size; where given, it reads once, few, many or a size class.

J: TRBJ2-1; V: TRBV5-4; D: .; size: .; DNA: TGTGCCAGCAGCTTAGGACCCGAGGGTAACAATGAGCAGTTCTTC; CDR3: CASSLGPEGNNEQFF
J: TRBJ1-6; V: TRBV3-1/TRBV3-2; D: .; size: .; DNA: TGTGCCAGCAGCCAAGAAAGGGGTTATTCACCCCTCCACTTT; CDR3: CASSQERGYSPLHF
J: TRBJ1-5; V: TRBV30; D: TRBD1; size: once; DNA: TGTGCCTGGAGTGGAGGGGGCCATCAGCCCCAGCATTTT; CDR3: CAWSGGGHQPQHF
J: TRBJ2-3; V: TRBV19; D: TRBD1; size: .; DNA: TGTGCCAGTAGCCGGGACAGGGGTTCAGATACGCAGTATTTT; CDR3: CASSRDRGSDTQYF
J: TRBJ2-7; V: TRBV6-2/TRBV6-3; D: TRBD2; size: once; DNA: TGTGCCAGCAGTTACGGAATTAGCGGGAGGGTTAGCTACGAGCAGTACTTC; CDR3: CASSYGISGRVSYEQYF
J: TRBJ2-7; V: TRBV5-4; D: TRBD2; size: once; DNA: TGTGCCAGCAGCTCAACTAGCGGGGGATACGAGCAGTACTTC; CDR3: CASSSTSGGYEQYF
J: TRBJ2-7; V: TRBV28; D: .; size: once; DNA: TGTGCCAGCAGTTTCGTACAGGGCTCACAAAAGGACTTC; CDR3: CASSFVQGSQKDF
J: TRBJ2-1; V: TRBV6-4; D: TRBD2; size: .; DNA: TGTGCCAGCAGTGTGGTGAGCGGGAGTAGGTATGAGCAGTTCTTC; CDR3: CASSVVSGSRYEQFF
J: TRBJ2-1; V: TRBV19; D: .; size: .; DNA: TGTGCCAGTAGGGAGGGAATACCGACGGGTGAGCAGTTCTTC; CDR3: CASREGIPTGEQFF
J: TRBJ2-2; V: TRBV7-2; D: .; size: .; DNA: TGTGCCAGCAGCCACCCCGGCGGGGAGCTGTTTTTT; CDR3: CASSHPGGELFF
J: TRBJ1-1; V: TRBV30; D: TRBD1; size: .; DNA: TGTGCCTGGAGTGGGACAGGGGACACTGAAGCTTTCTTT; CDR3: CAWSGTGDTEAFF
J: TRBJ2-1; V: TRBV9; D: .; size: .; DNA: TGTGCCAGCAGCGTAGATCCCTTGTACAATGAGCAGTTCTTC; CDR3: CASSVDPLYNEQFF
J: TRBJ2-1; V: TRBV29-1; D: .; size: .; DNA: TGCAGCGGACTAGGTGGCCCAACGGCTGTCTACAATGAGCAGTTCTTC; CDR3: CSGLGGPTAVYNEQFF
J: TRBJ2-2; V: TRBV30; D: TRBD2; size: few; DNA: TGTGCCTGGAGCGTTCGTGGAGCGGGAGGTACCACCGGGGAGCTGTTTTTT; CDR3: CAWSVRGAGGTTGELFF
J: TRBJ2-6; V: TRBV18; D: .; size: .; DNA: TGTGCCAGCTCGAGTGTCTCTGGGGCCAACGTCCTGACTTTC; CDR3: CASSSVSGANVLTF
J: TRBJ2-2; V: TRBV5-4; D: TRBD2; size: .; DNA: TGTGCCAGCAGCTTGGCCTTAGCGGGAGCTAGCGGGGAGCTGTTTTTT; CDR3: CASSLALAGASGELFF
J: TRBJ1-5; V: TRBV19; D: .; size: .; DNA: TGTGCCAGTAGTTGGGCTCGCAATCAGCCCCAGCATTTT; CDR3: CASSWARNQPQHF
J: TRBJ2-3; V: TRBV9; D: TRBD1; size: .; DNA: TGTGCCAGCAGCGTTCGAAGGGACAGGGGCACAGATACGCAGTATTTT; CDR3: CASSVRRDRGTDTQYF
J: TRBJ1-4; V: TRBV10-1; D: .; size: .; DNA: TGCGCCAGCAGTAGGGGTAGAGGTGAAAAACTGTTTTTT; CDR3: CASSRGRGEKLFF
J: TRBJ1-4; V: TRBV19; D: TRBD1; size: .; DNA: TGTGCCAGTAGTATAGACACACGCGGGACAGGGGGACCAAATGAAAAACTGTTTTTT; CDR3: CASSIDTRGTGGPNEKLFF
J: TRBJ1-2; V: TRBV10-3; D: .; size: once; DNA: TGTGCCATCAGAGGCACTAATCTTGTGGGTGGCTACACCTTC; CDR3: CAIRGTNLVGGYTF
J: TRBJ1-2; V: TRBV20-1; D: TRBD1; size: .; DNA: TGCAGTGCTAGTCCCTGGACAGGGGGCTATGGCTACACCTTC; CDR3: CSASPWTGGYGYTF
J: TRBJ1-4; V: TRBV19; D: .; size: .; DNA: TGTGCCAGTAGTCAGGGAAGGTCATCTAATGAAAAACTGTTTTTT; CDR3: CASSQGRSSNEKLFF
J: TRBJ2-5; V: TRBV2; D: TRBD2; size: .; DNA: TGTGCCAGCGACGGGGGGCTAGCGGGAGGGACCCAGTACTTC; CDR3: CASDGGLAGGTQYF
J: TRBJ2-7; V: TRBV6-2/TRBV6-3; D: TRBD1; size: .; DNA: TGTGCCAGCAGTAAAGCACAGGGGGGCTACGAGCAGTACTTC; CDR3: CASSKAQGGYEQYF
J: TRBJ2-2; V: TRBV2; D: .; size: once; DNA: TGTGCCAGCAGAACAGGGCTCACCGGGGAGCTGTTTTTT; CDR3: CASRTGLTGELFF
J: TRBJ2-1; V: TRBV27; D: TRBD2; size: .; DNA: TGTGCCAGCAGTTTATGGGGGGGGGTATACAATGAGCAGTTCTTC; CDR3: CASSLWGGVYNEQFF